This T cell receptor (beta chain) originates from a study of human T cells and chemical hapten exposure (dated by TCRdb to the early 2020s). Background for the entire study: For sensitization, 2% DPC in acetone was applied to a roughly 2 cm by roughly 2 cm area of upper inner arm skin. Throughout the study period of around 25 weeks, patients also received therapeutic DPC doses to the scalp every week. Patch testing was done on the upper back using Finn chambers containing 0.01% DPC, and results were scored after 6 days according to International Contact Dermatitis Research Group standards. The mostly female patient cohort included alopecia areata with under or over 50% scalp involvement, alopecia totalis and alopecia universalis. Libraries were pooled for sequencing, and variation in per-sample TCR yields was attributed mainly to small differences in library volumes within the pool. This study followed changes in the peripheral blood TCR repertoire in vivo during primary and secondary sensitization of alopecia patients to the hapten diphenylcyclopropenone (DPC). Blood was sampled from patients pre-sensitization (week 0) and at 2, 6 and about 24 weeks after DPC sensitization. For TCR sequencing, blood came from 25 to 35 alopecia patients at anywhere from one to four time points (pre-sensitization, 2, 6 and 24 weeks). The paper as a whole reports these results and caveats: The number of TCRs above 1 in 1000 frequency did not change with DPC sensitization; there was no evidence of global repertoire structure alterations. Because all patients had alopecia, a presumed autoimmune disease, the immune response of the patients might differ from that of healthy individuals. Repeated subsampling changed both the strength of the expansion versus patch-test correlation and the threshold at which that correlation became significant. The number of PT1 expanded TCRs positively correlated with patch test score, significant at thresholds 8, 16 and 32 but not 4. Significantly more large CDR3 similarity clusters were formed by expanded TCRs than by pre-sensitization or healthy control sets, consistent with antigen-driven responses.

This clonotype was counted a few times. The antigen it recognizes is unknown. The sample holds no much larger clone one base away, and base qualities are not on file. Library preparation employed RACE. Instrument on record: NextSeq 500. During library preparation, unique molecular identifiers were attached to individual cDNA molecules so that TCRs could be counted quantitatively and reproducibly. From each blood RNA sample, both TCR alpha and TCR beta chains were sequenced. Regarding the original processing steps: The median number of TCRs per sample was 95,638, ranging from about 23,224 to 690,600. The Decombinator software suite was used to annotate the V, J and CDR3 of the TCR reads. Every sample was subsampled to the same number of TCRs (28,000) for the PS versus PT1 abundance plots. Expanded TCRs were defined as absent before sensitization and observed at least eight times at the 2-week time point. Through fastp at Q25 and MiXCR, TCRdb rebuilt clones from the public reads, retaining in-frame beta chains. Rows are combined by CDR3 protein, so each entry shows the most common genes and DNA. TCRdb, not the authors, supplied the V and J calls. This sample comprises tens of thousands of distinct CDR3 sequences, roughly 9.6% of them detected only once. The leading ten clones occupy about 2% of the sample.

Sample time point, as interpreted from the label and publication: patch test 2, 6 weeks after DPC sensitization. The treatment or condition label corresponds to: therapeutic diphenylcyclopropenone sensitization with weekly scalp DPC. Blood at each patch-test visit was drawn before the patch test was applied. Patients were eligible if aged 18 to 70, diagnosed with alopecia and judged suitable for DPC therapy, and pregnant patients were excluded. Total RNA was isolated from unfractionated whole blood collected in Tempus Blood RNA tubes. Specimen: whole blood, collected in connection with sensitization to the hapten diphenylcyclopropenone (DPC). This sequence originates from a man aged 35 to 55 with alopecia areata. Some clones in this sample may be carry-over from other donors' samples.

The CDR3 in this case is CASSLGGSNTGELFF. The DNA sequence is given as TGTGCCAGCAGCTTAGGGGGGTCGAACACCGGGGAGCTGTTTTTT. This chain joins TRBV7-2 to TRBJ2-2; the D call is possibly TRBD1 or TRBD2, each sharing 5 bases. The CDR3 runs 15 residues from the cysteine to the phenylalanine. Solely the CDR3 DNA is kept, with 45 bases framed from the first base. The germline ends are 6 bases apart after V is trimmed by 1 base and J by 0 bases. The germline V gene sets CDR1 to SGHTA and CDR2 to FQGNSA.